This T cell receptor beta chain was observed in a study of PD-L1 blockade in urothelial cancer (dated by TCRdb to the late 2010s). For the wider study: Every patient began therapy in the mid-2010s and was given atezolizumab 1,200 mg intravenously every 3 weeks. About 90% of the roughly 29 patients were identified as males with urothelial cancer of bladder origin, and a prior smoking history was reported by 18 of 29 patients. Patients had an ECOG performance status of 0 or 1 and had received between 0 and 3 prior chemotherapy regimens. Blood samples were analyzed 3 weeks after the start of treatment (second dose) and 6 weeks after the start of treatment. Blood samples yielded a median of 141,255 T cells and approximately 83,000 unique TCRs, with median clonality 0.080. An exploratory multi-omic analysis was conducted of the somatic, immune and clinical correlates of response to PD-L1 blockade with atezolizumab in urothelial cancer. Pretreatment tumor samples, along with matched peripheral blood collected serially before and after atezolizumab treatment, underwent TCR sequencing. Durable clinical benefit was defined as progression-free survival longer than 6 months, and TCR features were also tested against progression-free and overall survival. In the same patients, whole exome sequencing and RNA sequencing of pretreatment tumors were performed in addition to TCR sequencing. Nine patients reached durable clinical benefit, while 20 to 25 patients did not. Some 30 patients had pretreatment blood TCR-seq, about 25 had at least one posttreatment blood collection, and about 25 had tumor TCR-seq. Here is what the overall study found, with its caveats: Small sample size (n ≈ 30) and many exploratory analyses mean the results are intended to be hypothesis-generating. Improved progression-free and overall survival was found to be associated with pretreatment peripheral blood TCR clonality below the median. Patients with durable benefit showed greater expansion of tumor-associated TCR clones in peripheral blood 3 weeks after starting treatment (n of about 20, p = 0.022).

What the time point label conveys for this sample: pretreatment peripheral blood. A total of under 30 patients with locally advanced or metastatic urothelial carcinoma, treated at Memorial Sloan Kettering on a trial protocol, made up the cohort. Peripheral blood mononuclear cells were collected pretreatment and during treatment, with between 1 and 8 total time points obtained per patient. The Qiagen DNeasy Blood extraction kit was used to purify genomic DNA from total PBMCs and from tumor samples. Collected pretreatment and during treatment, PBMCs were isolated and stored as previously described. Comments on this clone: Its antigen is unknown. One end of the junction fails to match germline, which may point to a read error.

Synthetic TCR analog templates were spiked into each PCR to estimate absolute template abundance from read counts. TCRbeta CDR3 regions were amplified from genomic DNA with bias-controlled V and J gene primers using the immunoSEQ assay. Sequencing of rearranged TCRbeta segments was performed at approximately 20X coverage. The authors' analysis ran thus. Sequencing errors were corrected by clustering and CDR3s were annotated against IMGT to assign V, D and J genes. Downstream analyses used only productive TCRbeta rearrangements, leaving out any out-of-frame or stop-codon sequences. Clonality was computed as one minus Shannon entropy normalized by the log of the number of unique productive sequences. Clones differing between time points or between blood and tumor were identified using Fisher's exact test with Benjamini-Hochberg correction, with an adjusted p below 0.01 applied as the threshold. Drawn from immuneACCESS, this table holds only the in-frame rearrangements with V and J called that TCRdb kept. Clones are partly lost; checked studies trace under half to an unresolved V gene and leave the rest unexplained. The V and J calls and the clone size are those of that table, but D and trimming were determined from the DNA. For this sample the table gives more than 35,000 clones, of which around four fifths were detected only once. Around 15% of the sample lies in the top ten.

CDR3 length: 12 amino acids, cysteine to phenylalanine. This entry keeps only the CDR3 DNA: 36 bases, framed from base 1. Via the germline V gene, CDR1 is SNHLY and CDR2 FYNNEI. The chain is assembled from TRBV2 and TRBJ2-5, with TRBD1 matching 8 junction bases. The sequences come from PBMCs, collected around atezolizumab (anti-PD-L1) treatment. The clonotype comes from a man older than 75 with urothelial cancer. CDR3 region: CASSVVRTGRNF. The DNA sequence is given as TGTGCCAGCAGTGTTGTAAGGACAGGGCGAAACTTC.